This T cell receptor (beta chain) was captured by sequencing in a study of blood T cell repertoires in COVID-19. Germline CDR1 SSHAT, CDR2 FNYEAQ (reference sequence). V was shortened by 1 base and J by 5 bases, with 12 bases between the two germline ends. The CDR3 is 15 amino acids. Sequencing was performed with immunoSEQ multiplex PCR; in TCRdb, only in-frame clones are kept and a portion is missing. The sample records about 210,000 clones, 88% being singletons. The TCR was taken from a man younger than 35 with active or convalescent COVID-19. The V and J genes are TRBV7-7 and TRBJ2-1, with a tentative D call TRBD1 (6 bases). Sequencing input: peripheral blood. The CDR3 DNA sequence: TGTGCCAGCAGCTTAGGTCCCAGGGGCGACAATGAGCAGTTCTTC. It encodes CASSLGPRGDNEQFF.